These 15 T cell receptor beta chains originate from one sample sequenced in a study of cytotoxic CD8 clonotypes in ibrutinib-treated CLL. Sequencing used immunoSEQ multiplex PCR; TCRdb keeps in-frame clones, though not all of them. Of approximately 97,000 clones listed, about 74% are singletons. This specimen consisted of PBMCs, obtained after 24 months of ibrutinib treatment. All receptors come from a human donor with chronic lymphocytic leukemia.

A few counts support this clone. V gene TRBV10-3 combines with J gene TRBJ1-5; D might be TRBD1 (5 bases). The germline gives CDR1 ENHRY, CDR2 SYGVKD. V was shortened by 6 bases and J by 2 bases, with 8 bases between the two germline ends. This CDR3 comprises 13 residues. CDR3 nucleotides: TGTGCCATCAGGGGACGGCGCAATCAGCCCCAGCATTTT. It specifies CAIRGRRNQPQHF.

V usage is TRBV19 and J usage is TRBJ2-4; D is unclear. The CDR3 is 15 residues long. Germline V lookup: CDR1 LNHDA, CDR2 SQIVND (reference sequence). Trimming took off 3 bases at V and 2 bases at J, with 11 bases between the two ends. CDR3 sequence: CASSMNRIPKNIQYF. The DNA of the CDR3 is TGTGCCAGTAGTATGAATAGGATCCCCAAAAACATTCAGTACTTC.

The CDR3 DNA follows: TGTGCCAGCAGCTTAACCCTAGCGGGATCTTCCGGGGCCAACGTCCTGACTTTC. It encodes CASSLTLAGSSGANVLTF. This chain uses TRBV7-3 with TRBJ2-6; TRBD2 aligns across 9 bases. This CDR3 is built from 18 residues. The germline V gene has CDR1 SGHTA and CDR2 FQGTGA. Trimming removed 0 bases from V and 4 bases from J; junction bases left unmatched: 7.

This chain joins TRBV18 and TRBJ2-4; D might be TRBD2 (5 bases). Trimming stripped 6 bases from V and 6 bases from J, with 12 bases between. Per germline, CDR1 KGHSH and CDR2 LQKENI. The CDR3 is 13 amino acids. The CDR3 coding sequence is TGTGCCAGCTCTCGTTACCGGGGAAACATTCAGTACTTC. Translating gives CASSRYRGNIQYF.

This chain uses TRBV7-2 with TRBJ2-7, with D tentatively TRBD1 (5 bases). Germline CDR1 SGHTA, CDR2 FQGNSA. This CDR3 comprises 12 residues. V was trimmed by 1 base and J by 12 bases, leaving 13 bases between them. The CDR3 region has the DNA TGTGCCAGCAGCTTAGTGCAGGGCCCCCGGTACTTC. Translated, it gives CASSLVQGPRYF.

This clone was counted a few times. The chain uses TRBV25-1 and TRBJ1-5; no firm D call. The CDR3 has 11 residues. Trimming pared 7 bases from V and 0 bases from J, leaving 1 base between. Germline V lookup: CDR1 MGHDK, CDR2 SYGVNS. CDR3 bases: TGTGCCAGCACTAGCAATCAGCCCCAGCATTTT. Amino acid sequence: CASTSNQPQHF.

The CDR3 reads CASSLVNREAFF. The CDR3 DNA sequence: TGTGCCAGCAGCTTGGTGAACCGCGAAGCTTTCTTT. The V call is TRBV7-3, the J call TRBJ1-1; unclear D gene. Germline V gene data show CDR1 as SGHTA and CDR2 as FQGTGA. Trimming took off 3 bases at V and 8 bases at J, with 10 bases between the two ends. The length of the CDR3 is 12 residues.

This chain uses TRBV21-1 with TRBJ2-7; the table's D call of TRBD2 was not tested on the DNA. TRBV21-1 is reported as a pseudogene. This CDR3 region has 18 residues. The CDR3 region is CASSKVRTSGRAPYEQYF. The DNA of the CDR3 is TGTGCCAGCAGCAAAGTCAGGACTAGCGGGAGGGCGCCGTACGAGCAGTACTTC.

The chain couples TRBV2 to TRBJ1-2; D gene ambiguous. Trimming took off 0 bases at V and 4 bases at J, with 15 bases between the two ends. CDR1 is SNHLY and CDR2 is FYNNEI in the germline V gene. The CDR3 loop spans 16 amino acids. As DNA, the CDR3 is TGTGCCAGCAGTGAAGCGCTTGGAGCCGTTTCCTATGGCTACACCTTC. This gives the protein CASSEALGAVSYGYTF.

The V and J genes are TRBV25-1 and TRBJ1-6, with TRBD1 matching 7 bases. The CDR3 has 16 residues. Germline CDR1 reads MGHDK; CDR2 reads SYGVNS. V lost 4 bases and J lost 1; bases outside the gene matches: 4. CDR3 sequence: CASSGHRGSYNSPLHF. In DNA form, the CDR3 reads TGTGCCAGCAGTGGGCACAGGGGATCCTATAATTCACCCCTCCACTTT.

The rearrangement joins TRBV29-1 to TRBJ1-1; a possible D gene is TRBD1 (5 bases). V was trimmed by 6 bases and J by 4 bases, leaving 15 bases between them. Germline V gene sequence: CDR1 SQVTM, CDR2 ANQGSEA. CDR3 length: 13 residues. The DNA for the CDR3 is TGCAGCGTCAAGGGACGGTCGATCACTGAAGCTTTCTTT. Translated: CSVKGRSITEAFF.

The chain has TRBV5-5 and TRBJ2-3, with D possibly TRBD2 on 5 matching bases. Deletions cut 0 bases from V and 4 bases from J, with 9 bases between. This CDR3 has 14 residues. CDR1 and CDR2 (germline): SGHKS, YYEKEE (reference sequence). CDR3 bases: TGTGCCAGCAGCTTGGAATGGGGAGCAGATACGCAGTATTTT. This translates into CASSLEWGADTQYF.

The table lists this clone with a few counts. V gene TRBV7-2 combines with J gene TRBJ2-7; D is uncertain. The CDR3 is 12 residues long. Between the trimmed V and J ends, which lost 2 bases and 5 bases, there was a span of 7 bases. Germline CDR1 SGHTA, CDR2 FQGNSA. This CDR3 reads CASSLTVDEQYF. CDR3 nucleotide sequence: TGTGCCAGCAGCTTAACAGTGGACGAGCAGTACTTC.

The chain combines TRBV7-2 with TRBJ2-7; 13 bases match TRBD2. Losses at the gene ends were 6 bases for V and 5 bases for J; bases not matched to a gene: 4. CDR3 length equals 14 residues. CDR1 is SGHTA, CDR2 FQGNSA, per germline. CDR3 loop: CASRRTSGSHEQYF. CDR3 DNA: TGTGCCAGCAGGCGGACTAGCGGGAGCCACGAGCAGTACTTC.

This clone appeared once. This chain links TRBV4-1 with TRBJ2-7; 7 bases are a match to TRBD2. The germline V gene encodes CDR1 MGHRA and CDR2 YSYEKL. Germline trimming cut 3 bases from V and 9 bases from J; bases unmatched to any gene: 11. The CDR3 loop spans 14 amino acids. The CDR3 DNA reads TGCGCCAGCAGCCAGGGACTAAGGGAGGGCGGGCAGTACTTC. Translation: CASSQGLREGGQYF.